The T cell receptor beta chain described here comes from a study of blood T cell repertoires in COVID-19. Study as a whole: Spain, Italy and the United States supplied samples that represented acute and convalescent COVID-19. The cDNA or gDNA used as material had been derived from T cells, B-cell-depleted T cells, or PBMCs.

In the authors' workflow: Using reference gene primer amplification, nucleated cell counts were estimated. TCRdb's copy holds only in-frame clones and misses some; the assay was immunoSEQ multiplex PCR. The V and J calls and clone size are taken from that table; D and trimming were inferred from the DNA. The sample yields 150,000 to 200,000 clones, roughly 84% seen once. This CDR3 spans 13 amino acids. Trimming removed 3 bases from V and 6 bases from J, with 15 bases in between. Germline-derived CDR1 and CDR2 are DFQATT and SNEGSKA (reference sequence). The sequence came from a man aged 35-49 years with acute or convalescent COVID-19. Sample: peripheral blood. This chain uses TRBV20-1 with TRBJ2-7, with a tentative D call TRBD2 (6 bases). The CDR3: CSASRGNEREQYF. The CDR3 DNA follows: TGCAGTGCTAGTCGGGGGAACGAACGCGAGCAGTACTTC.